Shown below are 4 T cell receptor beta chains from a single sample sequenced in a study of T-cell reconstitution after alpha-beta-depleted transplantation in children. The library targeted TCRbeta and was prepared with unique molecular identifiers. MiXCR was run by TCRdb on the PCR reads, yielding one entry per CDR3 protein. In the table there are roughly 240,000 distinct CDR3 sequences, 7.5% to 9.5% of which are singletons. The sequencing used PBMCs, mostly from graft donor cells, collected 180 days after TCRalphabeta/CD19-depleted stem cell transplant. These receptors were obtained from a male patient between 10 and 17 years old who had a stem cell transplant for acute lymphoblastic leukemia, so the T cells may come from the graft donor.

This clonotype has a count of ten or more. The chain links TRBV29-1 to TRBJ2-1; D is possibly TRBD2 (6 bases). This CDR3 is built from 14 residues. Per germline, CDR1 SQVTM and CDR2 ANQGSEA. Trimming pared 7 bases from V and 2 bases from J, leaving 15 bases between. This CDR3 is CSAGEGGPYNEQFF. The CDR3 DNA is TGCAGCGCAGGAGAAGGAGGGCCCTACAATGAGCAGTTCTTC.

The table lists this clonotype with many counts. The chain is built from TRBV20-1 and TRBJ1-5; 10 bases match TRBD1. J gave up 3 bases and V 3 bases, and 11 bases lay outside the gene matches. There are 17 residues in the CDR3. Per the germline V gene, CDR1 is DFQATT and CDR2 is SNEGSKA (reference sequence). The CDR3 sequence: CSASYPGQGILNQPQHF. CDR3 sequence (DNA): TGCAGTGCTAGCTACCCGGGACAGGGGATTCTCAATCAGCCCCAGCATTTT.

At least ten counts were recorded for this clonotype. The chain uses TRBV4-3 and TRBJ1-1; D uncertain. CDR1 and CDR2 from the germline V gene are LGHNA and YSLEER. The V gene lost 1 base and the J gene lost 5 bases, with 14 bases spanning the gap. The CDR3 is 15 residues long. This CDR3 is CASSQALGAVTEAFF. The CDR3 DNA sequence: TGCGCCAGCAGCCAAGCACTCGGCGCGGTAACTGAAGCTTTCTTT.

This clonotype was found many times. J is TRBJ2-2 and V is TRBV5-6, with D perhaps matching TRBD1 or TRBD2 (5 bases each). Germline V lookup: CDR1 SGHDT, CDR2 YYEEEE. This CDR3 spans 14 amino acids. Trimming stripped 3 bases from V and 6 bases from J, with 12 bases between. CDR3 in amino acids: CASSWGTSSGELFF. Here the CDR3 DNA reads TGTGCCAGCAGCTGGGGGACGAGCTCCGGGGAGCTGTTTTTT.